These 27 T cell receptor beta chains were sequenced from one sample in a study of early T cells in non-severe SARS-CoV-2 infection (dated by TCRdb to about 2021). Libraries were prepared through 5' RACE. For sequencing, a NextSeq 500 was employed. The raw public reads went through TCRdb reprocessing: fastp at Q25, MiXCR clone calling, in-frame beta chains kept. Identical CDR3 protein sequences are pooled into one entry, listed with their most common genes and DNA. For this sample there are some 110,000 distinct CDR3 sequences; 14% to 15% appear just once. Together, the top ten hold just over 20% of the sample. Sequenced material: whole blood. Receptors were obtained from an adult who was a healthcare worker with PCR-confirmed SARS-CoV-2 infection or an uninfected control (not recorded which).

The chain is built from TRBV29-1 and TRBJ1-1; D is unresolved. CDR1 and CDR2 (germline): SQVTM, ANQGSEA. V lost 6 bases and J 1 base, leaving 9 bases between the germline ends. There are 12 residues in the CDR3. The CDR3 spells CSVVQTNTEAFF. In DNA form, the CDR3 reads TGCAGCGTAGTACAGACGAACACTGAAGCTTTCTTT. Full variable domain (missing parts from reference TRBV29-1 and TRBJ1-1): SAVISQKPSRDICQRGTSLTIQCQVDSQVTMMFWYRQQPGQSLTLIATANQGSEATYESGFVIDKFPISRPNLTFSTLTVSNMSPEDSSIYLCSVVQTNTEAFFGQGTRLTVV.

This clonotype was seen a few times. J is TRBJ2-7 and V is TRBV18, with D perhaps matching TRBD2 (5 bases). This CDR3 has 13 amino acids. Germline V CDR1 and CDR2: KGHSH, LQKENI. V was trimmed by 3 bases and J by 2 bases, leaving 8 bases between them. The CDR3 reads CASSPTGTYEQYF. CDR3 DNA sequence: TGTGCCAGCTCACCGACGGGAACCTACGAGCAGTACTTC.

In nucleotides, the CDR3 is TGTGCCAGCAGCGTCGGCGGTCCCGGGGAGCCCCAGCATTTT. Translated, it gives CASSVGGPGEPQHF. The V gene is TRBV5-4, the J gene TRBJ1-5; D is ambiguous. Germline CDR1 reads SGHNT; CDR2 reads YYREEE (reference sequence). This CDR3 contains 14 residues. Trimming removed 4 bases at V and 8 bases at J, with 16 bases between.

This clonotype was seen at least ten times. Here the CDR3 reads CASSPIPDGEAFF. Written as DNA, the CDR3 is TGTGCCAGCAGCCCCATCCCGGACGGTGAAGCTTTCTTT. The chain employs TRBV9 and TRBJ1-1; D is undetermined. The germline V and J ends were trimmed by 4 bases and 7 bases, with 14 bases remaining between them. The CDR3 has 13 amino acids. In germline, CDR1 is SGDLS, CDR2 YYNGEE.

The V call is TRBV7-8, the J call TRBJ2-5; D is ambiguous. Trimming took off 5 bases at V and 1 base at J, with 11 bases between the two ends. The CDR3 is made up of 14 amino acids. Germline CDR1 and CDR2: SGHVS and FQNEAQ. The CDR3 DNA reads TGTGCCAGCAGCCACCTTTACGGCCAAGAGACCCAGTACTTC. Its translation: CASSHLYGQETQYF.

This clonotype was seen more than once but under ten times. This chain links TRBV25-1 with TRBJ1-4, with TRBD1 as a possible D gene (5 bases). The CDR3 totals 15 residues. Germline V gene data show CDR1 as MGHDK and CDR2 as SYGVNS. The germline V and J ends were trimmed by 4 bases and 8 bases, with 17 bases remaining between them. The CDR3 loop reads CASSAPGGGGEKLFF. The CDR3 region has the DNA TGTGCCAGCAGTGCCCCCGGTGGCGGGGGGGAAAAACTGTTTTTT.

The chain couples TRBV10-3 to TRBJ2-1; no clear D. The CDR3 has 16 residues. V lost 4 bases to trimming and J lost 0 bases, with 13 bases between them. Germline V gene sequence: CDR1 ENHRY, CDR2 SYGVKD. The DNA for the CDR3 is TGTGCCATCAGTGGGACGGACGGTAGCTCCTACAATGAGCAGTTCTTC. Protein: CAISGTDGSSYNEQFF.

This clonotype was observed many times. The gene calls are TRBV20-1 and TRBJ1-3; D unresolved. The germline V gene has CDR1 DFQATT and CDR2 SNEGSKA (reference sequence). CDR3 length equals 12 residues. Trimming left V 2 bases short and J 8 bases short, with 10 bases between. CDR3 coding DNA: TGCAGTGCTAGATACCAGTCGGACACCATATATTTT. As protein: CSARYQSDTIYF.

This clonotype was recorded many times. CDR3 nucleotide sequence: TGTGCCAGCAGCCCACCAGTGAAAGATACGCAGTATTTT. This codes for CASSPPVKDTQYF. The V and J genes are TRBV7-9 and TRBJ2-3, with no clear D. The length of the CDR3 is 13 residues. Deletions cut 5 bases from V and 5 bases from J, with 11 bases between. Germline V gene data show CDR1 as SEHNR and CDR2 as FQNEAQ (reference sequence).

The sample holds one count of this clonotype. This may be a read error: a much more frequent sequence differs by one nucleotide. The V and J genes are TRBV3-1 and TRBJ2-7; D ambiguous. The germline gives CDR1 LGHDT, CDR2 YNNKEL (reference sequence). Trimming cost V 2 bases and J 0 bases, with 8 bases left between them. This CDR3 contains 14 residues. The CDR3 DNA follows: TGTGCCAGCAGCCAACAGTTTTCCTCCTACGAGCAGTACTTC. As protein: CASSQQFSSYEQYF.

There are a few counts of this clonotype. This chain connects TRBV4-2 to TRBJ2-7, with 11 nucleotides matching TRBD2. V lost 2 bases, J lost 2 bases, and 2 bases stayed unmatched. Per the germline V gene, CDR1 is LGHNA and CDR2 is YNFKEQ. The CDR3 totals 15 residues. The CDR3 DNA follows: TGTGCCAGCAGCCAAACTAGCGGGGGTGCCTACGAGCAGTACTTC. It codes for CASSQTSGGAYEQYF.

The V and J genes are TRBV7-2 and TRBJ2-3; no definite D call. Germline V gene lookup returns CDR1 SGHTA and CDR2 FQGNSA. This CDR3 comprises 15 residues. V was trimmed by 1 base and J by 0 bases, leaving 8 bases between them. The CDR3 sequence is CASSLEWRSTDTQYF. The DNA for the CDR3 is TGTGCCAGCAGCTTAGAATGGCGGAGCACAGATACGCAGTATTTT.

This chain joins TRBV13 and TRBJ1-1; weak D call: TRBD1 (5 bases). Trimming removed 2 bases from V and 0 bases from J, with 10 bases in between. The CDR3 is made up of 15 amino acids. From germline, CDR1 is PRHDT and CDR2 FYEKMQ (reference sequence). This CDR3 reads CASSLWGSLNTEAFF. For the CDR3, the DNA is TGTGCCAGCAGCTTATGGGGCAGTTTGAACACTGAAGCTTTCTTT.

This clonotype has just a few counts. The chain joins TRBV5-1 to TRBJ2-7; D perhaps matches TRBD2 (5 bases). Per the germline V gene, CDR1 is SGHRS and CDR2 is YFSETQ. The CDR3 loop spans 17 amino acids. V gave up 4 bases and J gave up 2 bases, with 22 bases separating them. The CDR3 protein is CASSPIGNSLSPYEQYF. The CDR3 DNA reads as TGCGCCAGCAGCCCCATCGGGAACAGTCTTTCCCCCTACGAGCAGTACTTC. The full variable domain, with the rest looked up from reference TRBV5-1 and TRBJ2-7, is KAGVTQTPRYLIKTRGQQVTLSCSPISGHRSVSWYQQTPGQGLQFLFEYFSETQRNKGNFPGRFSGRQFSNSRSEMNVSTLELGDSALYLCASSPIGNSLSPYEQYFGPGTRLTVT.

This clonotype was detected only a few times. This chain uses TRBV6-1 with TRBJ1-5; D is unclear. Germline V lookup: CDR1 MNHNS, CDR2 SASEGT. The CDR3 is 13 residues long. The ends were cut back, 5 bases at V and 6 bases at J, with 11 bases in the middle. CDR3 DNA sequence: TGTGCCAGCAGTCATGGGGTGCCTCAGCCCCAGCATTTT. As protein: CASSHGVPQPQHF.

The chain carries TRBV5-4 and TRBJ2-1, with a possible D match to TRBD1 (5 bases). V was clipped by 1 base and J by 2 bases, with 10 bases between them. Germline loops: CDR1 SGHNT, CDR2 YYREEE (reference sequence). CDR3 size: 15 residues. Written as DNA, the CDR3 is TGTGCCAGCAGCTTGCTCTCAGGGCCCTACAATGAGCAGTTCTTC. Encoded protein: CASSLLSGPYNEQFF. Drawing the rest from reference TRBV5-4 and TRBJ2-1, the complete variable domain is ETGVTQSPTHLIKTRGQQVTLRCSSQSGHNTVSWYQQALGQGPQFIFQYYREEENGRGNFPPRFSGLQFPNYSSELNVNALELDDSALYLCASSLLSGPYNEQFFGPGTRLTVL.

This chain links TRBV25-1 with TRBJ2-7; D uncertain. The germline V and J ends were trimmed by 3 bases and 2 bases, with 5 bases remaining between them. The CDR3 sequence is 12 residues long. Germline V gene lookup returns CDR1 MGHDK and CDR2 SYGVNS. The CDR3 DNA reads as TGTGCCAGCAGTGACGGCCCCTACGAGCAGTACTTC. It is translated as CASSDGPYEQYF.

This chain joins TRBV5-6 and TRBJ2-7; TRBD2 matches 14 bases. The CDR3 covers 15 residues. J lost 0 bases, V lost 4 bases, and 0 bases had no gene match. The V gene's germline CDR1 is SGHDT and CDR2 YYEEEE. CDR3 sequence reads: CASSGLAGGSYEQYF. Written as DNA, the CDR3 is TGTGCCAGCAGCGGACTAGCGGGGGGCTCCTACGAGCAGTACTTC.

In its sample, this clonotype was seen a few times. The chain joins TRBV2 to TRBJ1-4; maybe TRBD1 (5 bases). V lost 4 bases to trimming and J lost 1 base, with 7 bases between them. The V gene's germline CDR1 is SNHLY and CDR2 FYNNEI. The CDR3 runs to 14 residues. The CDR3 spells CASSVQGTNEKLFF. Written as DNA, the CDR3 is TGTGCCAGCAGTGTGCAGGGAACTAATGAAAAACTGTTTTTT.

There are many counts of this clonotype. This chain connects TRBV24-1 to TRBJ2-5; no reliable D call. The CDR3 spans 12 residues. Germline values: CDR1 KGHDR, CDR2 SFDVKD. V dropped 0 bases and J dropped 5 bases, with 3 bases sitting between them. The CDR3 region is CATSDLFETQYF. DNA for the CDR3: TGTGCCACCAGTGATTTGTTTGAGACCCAGTACTTC.

This clonotype has only a few counts. J is TRBJ2-2 and V is TRBV4-2, with unresolved D. Trimming left V 0 bases short and J 1 base short, with 6 bases between. Germline V gene sequence: CDR1 LGHNA, CDR2 YNFKEQ. The CDR3 spans 15 residues. The chain's CDR3 is CASSQDRLNTGELFF. In nucleotides, the CDR3 is TGTGCCAGCAGCCAAGACAGACTGAACACCGGGGAGCTGTTTTTT.

The chain uses TRBV2 and TRBJ1-1; a possible D gene is TRBD1 (5 bases). Germline V gene lookup returns CDR1 SNHLY and CDR2 FYNNEI. This CDR3 is 15 amino acids long. V was pared by 0 bases and J by 10 bases, with 18 bases between. The CDR3 nucleotides are TGTGCCAGCAGTGAAGCGGCAGGGATTCTCCCTAGAGCTTTCTTT. Translating it yields CASSEAAGILPRAFF.

This clonotype showed up just a few times. The genes are TRBV6-1 and TRBJ2-1, with TRBD1 matching over 7 bases. The V and J ends lost 4 bases and 10 bases, in that order; junction bases with no gene match: 1. Germline V lookup: CDR1 MNHNS, CDR2 SASEGT. The CDR3 spans 11 residues. Written as DNA, the CDR3 is TGTGCCAGCAGTGTAGGGGGCGAGCAGTTCTTC. Encoded protein: CASSVGGEQFF.

The chain is built from TRBV2 and TRBJ2-3; D unclear. The CDR3 is made up of 11 amino acids. CDR1 is SNHLY, CDR2 FYNNEI, per germline. Trimming took 8 bases from V and 4 from J, leaving 7 bases between them. The CDR3 protein is CASLYSDTQYF. The CDR3 DNA follows: TGTGCCAGCTTGTACTCAGATACGCAGTATTTT.

V is TRBV20-1 and J is TRBJ2-3; TRBD2 might be the D (6 bases). The CDR3 runs 16 residues. Germline V gene data show CDR1 as DFQATT and CDR2 as SNEGSKA (reference sequence). The ends were cut back, 4 bases at V and 4 bases at J, with 21 bases in the middle. CDR3 sequence (DNA): TGCAGTGCTACACCACCGGGACTTCTGCAGGCAGATACGCAGTATTTT. Its protein product is CSATPPGLLQADTQYF.

This clonotype was observed a few times. The rearrangement uses TRBV5-6 and TRBJ1-5; D is unclear. Looked up from germline, CDR1 is SGHDT and CDR2 is YYEEEE. Trimming took 1 base from V and 0 from J, leaving 14 bases between them. This CDR3 comprises 17 residues. The CDR3 region is CASSLWAGFYSNQPQHF. The CDR3 region has the DNA TGTGCCAGCAGCTTGTGGGCAGGATTCTATAGCAATCAGCCCCAGCATTTT.

The table lists this clonotype with a few counts. J is TRBJ2-7 and V is TRBV25-1; TRBD1 is a possible D gene (5 bases). CDR3 size: 13 residues. Per germline, CDR1 MGHDK and CDR2 SYGVNS. V dropped 10 bases and J dropped 3 bases, with 16 bases sitting between them. The CDR3 DNA reads TGTGCCACCGAAGAAGGGGTTCACTACGAGCAGTACTTC. Amino acid sequence: CATEEGVHYEQYF.